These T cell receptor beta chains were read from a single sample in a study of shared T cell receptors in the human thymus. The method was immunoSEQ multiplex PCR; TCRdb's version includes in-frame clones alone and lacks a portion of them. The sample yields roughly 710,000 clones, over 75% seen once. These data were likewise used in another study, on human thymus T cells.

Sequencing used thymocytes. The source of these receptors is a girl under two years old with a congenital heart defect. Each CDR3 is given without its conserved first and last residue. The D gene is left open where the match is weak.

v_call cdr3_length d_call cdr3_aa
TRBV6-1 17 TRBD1 ASSDKDRGLGSYNSPLH
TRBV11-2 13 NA ASSLGSGLTGELF
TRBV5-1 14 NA ASRSGGHFSGNTIY
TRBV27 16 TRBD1 ASSVARDRGFVGYEQY
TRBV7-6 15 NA ASSLALEGPGTDTQY
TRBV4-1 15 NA ASSRVQGGSYNSPLH
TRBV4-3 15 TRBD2 ASSQWVSGGEKETQY
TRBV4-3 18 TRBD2 ASSAKSGGNQHSGANVLT
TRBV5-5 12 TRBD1 ASRSGQGRGGYT
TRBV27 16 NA ASSPWSWVQGRIYEQY
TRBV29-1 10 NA SVIFGTYEQY
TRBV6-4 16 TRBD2 ASSDRGGLAGMYNEQF
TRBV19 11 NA ASSISGWETQY
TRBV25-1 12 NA ASSEGHLNTEAF
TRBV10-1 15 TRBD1 ASSDPDRGFSNQPQH
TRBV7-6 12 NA ASSVNRECQPQH
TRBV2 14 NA ASSEKAGSIVDTQY
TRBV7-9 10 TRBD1 ASSQQGAEAF